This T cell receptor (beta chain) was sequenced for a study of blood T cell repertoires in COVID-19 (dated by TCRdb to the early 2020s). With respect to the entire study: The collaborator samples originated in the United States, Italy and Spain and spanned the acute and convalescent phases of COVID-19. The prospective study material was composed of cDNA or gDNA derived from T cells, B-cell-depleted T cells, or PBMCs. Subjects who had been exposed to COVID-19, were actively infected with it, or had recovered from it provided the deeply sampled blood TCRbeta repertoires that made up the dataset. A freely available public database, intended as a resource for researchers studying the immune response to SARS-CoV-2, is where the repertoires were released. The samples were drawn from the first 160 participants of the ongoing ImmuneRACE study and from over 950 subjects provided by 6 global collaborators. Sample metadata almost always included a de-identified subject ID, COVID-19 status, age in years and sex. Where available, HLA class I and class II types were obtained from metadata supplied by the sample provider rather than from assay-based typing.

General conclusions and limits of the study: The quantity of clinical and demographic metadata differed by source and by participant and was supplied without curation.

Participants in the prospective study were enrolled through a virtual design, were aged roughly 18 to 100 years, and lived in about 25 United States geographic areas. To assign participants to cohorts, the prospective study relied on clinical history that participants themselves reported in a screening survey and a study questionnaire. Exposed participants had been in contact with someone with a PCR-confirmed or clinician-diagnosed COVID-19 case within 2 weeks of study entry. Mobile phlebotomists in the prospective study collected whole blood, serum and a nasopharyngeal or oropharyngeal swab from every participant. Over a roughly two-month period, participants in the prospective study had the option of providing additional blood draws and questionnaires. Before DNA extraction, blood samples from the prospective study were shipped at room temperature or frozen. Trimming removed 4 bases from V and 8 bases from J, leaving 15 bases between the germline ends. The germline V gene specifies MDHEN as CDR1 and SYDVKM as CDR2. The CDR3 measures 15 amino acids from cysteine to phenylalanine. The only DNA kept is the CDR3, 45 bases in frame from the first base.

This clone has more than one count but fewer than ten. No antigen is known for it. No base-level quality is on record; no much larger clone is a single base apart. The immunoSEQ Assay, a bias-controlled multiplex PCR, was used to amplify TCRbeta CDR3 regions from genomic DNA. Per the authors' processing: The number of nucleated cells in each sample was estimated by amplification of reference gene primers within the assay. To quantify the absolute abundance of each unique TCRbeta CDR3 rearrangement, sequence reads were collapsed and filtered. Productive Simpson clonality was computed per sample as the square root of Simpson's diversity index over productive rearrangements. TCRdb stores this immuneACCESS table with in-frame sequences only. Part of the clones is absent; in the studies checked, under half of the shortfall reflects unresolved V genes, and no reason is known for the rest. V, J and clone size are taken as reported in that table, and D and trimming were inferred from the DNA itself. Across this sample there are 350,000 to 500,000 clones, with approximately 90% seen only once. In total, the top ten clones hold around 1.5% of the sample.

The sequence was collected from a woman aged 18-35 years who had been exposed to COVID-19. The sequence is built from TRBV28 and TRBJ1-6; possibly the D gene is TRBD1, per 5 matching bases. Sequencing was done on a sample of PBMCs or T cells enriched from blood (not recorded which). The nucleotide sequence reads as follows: TGTGCCAGCAGTTACCCCAGGGTTACCTATTCACCCCTCCACTTT. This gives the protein CASSYPRVTYSPLHF.